This T cell receptor (beta chain) originates from a study of cytomegalovirus exposure and HLA in healthy donors. The PCR was carried out with 60 Vbeta primers and 13 Jbeta primers. TCRdb's table, derived via immunoSEQ multiplex PCR, lists solely in-frame clones and lacks some. The table lists 95,000 to 150,000 clones, with approximately 2% in the top ten. The sequenced sample was PBMCs. This sequence originates from a man aged 35-49 years in good health and CMV-seronegative.

The CDR3 region is CATRGAYTEAFF. CDR3 DNA: TGTGCCACCCGGGGAGCCTACACTGAAGCTTTCTTT. V is TRBV19 and J is TRBJ1-1; the D is unclear. CDR1 and CDR2 (germline): LNHDA, SQIVND (reference sequence). V was shortened by 10 bases and J by 3 bases, with 12 bases between the two germline ends. The CDR3 loop spans 12 amino acids.